Sequencing of this T cell receptor beta chain was carried out in a study of cytomegalovirus exposure and HLA in healthy donors. Study information: HLA-typed donors contributed around 82 million unique TCRs, which were held in an early data release.

Overall study results and limits: Data from an earlier analysis indicated that most TCR beta V segments were productive either about 87% or about 30% of the time. A later analysis linked a missense variant in DCLRE1C to the trimming of TCR beta V and J genes.

The CDR3 length is 16 residues. Germline CDR1 and CDR2: WNHNN and SYGVQD (reference sequence). Trimming pared 4 bases from V and 0 bases from J, leaving 12 bases between. The PCR employed 60 Vbeta primers together with 13 Jbeta primers. The repertoire was sequenced with immunoSEQ multiplex PCR; TCRdb's copy has only in-frame clones and lacks some. The sample yields approximately 32,000 clones, 84% seen once. Comments on this clone: Its antigen is unknown.

The rearrangement links TRBV10-1 to TRBJ1-4; D call uncertain. Sequenced sample: PBMCs. The sequence derives from a young woman in good health and CMV-seronegative. CDR3 in DNA: TGCGCCAGCAGTGTCTACAGAGTACCAACTAATGAAAAACTGTTTTTT. The encoded protein is CASSVYRVPTNEKLFF.